These 2 T cell receptor beta chains share one sample of origin, sequenced in a study of PD-1 blockade in mismatch repair-deficient tumors. Sequenced by immunoSEQ multiplex PCR; TCRdb stores in-frame clones only, minus some. This sample has 40,000 to 65,000 clones, with approximately 84% found just once. Sequenced here: peripheral blood, sampled 20 weeks after starting pembrolizumab. The receptors derive from an adult with mismatch repair-deficient cancer.

The chain carries TRBV2 and TRBJ2-1; D is undetermined. Germline V gives CDR1 SNHLY, CDR2 FYNNEI. Deletions cut 4 bases from V and 14 bases from J, with 12 bases between. The CDR3 length is 11 residues. The CDR3 is CASSVGRIEFF. CDR3 nucleotide sequence: TGTGCCAGCAGTGTCGGTAGGATCGAGTTCTTC.

V usage is TRBV5-6 and J usage is TRBJ2-3, with 8 bases matching TRBD1. This CDR3 region has 16 residues. J lost 2 bases, V lost 3 bases, and 8 bases had no gene match. CDR1 is SGHDT, CDR2 YYEEEE, per germline. This CDR3 reads CASSSRGRRATDTQYF. CDR3 in DNA: TGTGCCAGCAGCTCCAGGGGGCGGAGGGCCACAGATACGCAGTATTTT.